The 15 T cell receptor beta chains given below trace back to one sample, sequenced in a study of blood T cell repertoires in COVID-19. The protocol was immunoSEQ multiplex PCR, while the TCRdb copy is restricted to in-frame clones and leaves out a portion. The sample lists 100,000 or so clones, just over 85% occurring once. Sequencing used peripheral blood. The receptors derive from a woman aged 55-70 years in a cohort sampled during active or convalescent COVID-19.

The chain has TRBV19 and TRBJ1-5, with D unclear. V lost 5 bases and J lost 1, with 9 bases in between. The CDR3 covers 14 residues. Germline V gene sequence: CDR1 LNHDA, CDR2 SQIVND (reference sequence). The CDR3 DNA reads as TGTGCCAGTAGTGGCCGGGAGAGCAATCAGCCCCAGCATTTT. Its translation is CASSGRESNQPQHF.

The rearrangement uses TRBV18 and TRBJ1-2, with 8 positions matching TRBD1. V was pared by 4 bases and J by 2 bases, with 9 bases of the junction left unmatched. The V gene's germline CDR1 is KGHSH and CDR2 LQKENI. CDR3 length: 16 residues. The CDR3 is CASSRKTGQANYGYTF. The DNA of the CDR3 is TGTGCCAGCTCACGGAAGACGGGACAGGCAAACTATGGCTACACCTTC.

The V and J genes are TRBV25-1 and TRBJ2-3; TRBD1 agrees at 8 bases. Trimming cost V 3 bases and J 4 bases; bases outside gene matches: 3. This CDR3 is built from 14 residues. Germline CDR1 MGHDK, CDR2 SYGVNS. CDR3 in amino acids: CASSDAGGPDTQYF. CDR3 DNA sequence: TGTGCCAGCAGTGATGCAGGGGGCCCAGATACGCAGTATTTT.

The rearrangement links TRBV7-2 to TRBJ2-5; 13 bases agree with TRBD2. CDR3 length: 15 residues. V lost 6 bases to trimming and J lost 5 bases; unmatched junction nucleotides: 6. CDR1 and CDR2 from the germline V gene are SGHTA and FQGNSA. CDR3 residues: CASRRGLAGLETQYF. CDR3 DNA: TGTGCCAGCAGACGGGGACTAGCGGGGTTGGAGACCCAGTACTTC.

This sequence joins TRBV6-5 and TRBJ1-2; TRBD1 matches 7 bases. The junction had 13 bases not matched to a gene; V was cut back by 7 bases and J by 8 bases. The CDR3 covers 14 residues. CDR1 and CDR2 (germline): MNHEY, SVGAGI. This CDR3 reads CASITGVGFGGYTF. CDR3 nucleotide sequence: TGTGCCAGCATAACAGGGGTGGGGTTCGGCGGCTACACCTTC.

The rearrangement links TRBV7-6 to TRBJ2-3; D unclear. The CDR3 consists of 14 residues. Germline loops: CDR1 SGHVS, CDR2 FNYEAQ. Trimming pared 0 bases from V and 3 bases from J, leaving 7 bases between. The CDR3 nucleotides are TGTGCCAGCAGCTTAGCCCCCCTAACAGATACGCAGTATTTT. As protein: CASSLAPLTDTQYF.

The J gene is TRBJ1-1, the V gene TRBV2, with D possibly TRBD1 on 5 matching bases. With 7 bases removed from V and 5 bases from J, the gap between germline ends came to 17 bases. Per germline, CDR1 SNHLY and CDR2 FYNNEI. There are 14 residues in the CDR3. CDR3 protein: CASTTLRGTTEAFF. The CDR3, as DNA: TGTGCCAGCACCACCTTGCGGGGCACAACTGAAGCTTTCTTT.

V is TRBV6-7 and J is TRBJ1-2, with D unclear. TRBV6-7 is an ORF for which the function is uncertain. There are 14 residues in the CDR3. Between the trimmed V and J ends, which lost 2 bases and 8 bases, there was a span of 15 bases. The CDR3 loop is CASSYGLVRVGYTF. The CDR3 nucleotides are TGTGCCAGCAGTTACGGATTGGTGAGGGTAGGCTACACCTTC.

The chain links TRBV6-5 to TRBJ2-6; 7 bases align to TRBD1. Trimming removed 7 bases from V and 2 bases from J; junction bases left unmatched: 2. The CDR3 is made up of 14 amino acids. Germline CDR1 and CDR2: MNHEY and SVGAGI. The CDR3 protein is CASTTGAGANVLTF. CDR3 coding DNA: TGTGCCAGCACCACAGGGGCTGGGGCCAACGTCCTGACTTTC.

The chain couples TRBV5-1 to TRBJ1-1, with D tentatively TRBD1 (6 bases). The CDR3 runs to 15 residues. Per the germline V gene, CDR1 is SGHRS and CDR2 is YFSETQ. Trimming took off 3 bases at V and 1 base at J, with 13 bases between the two ends. This CDR3 reads CASSSNRAANTEAFF. CDR3 DNA: TGCGCCAGCAGCTCCAACAGGGCGGCGAACACTGAAGCTTTCTTT.

The genes are TRBV5-1 and TRBJ2-5, with TRBD1 matching over 8 bases. This CDR3 is 16 amino acids long. J gave up 4 bases and V 7 bases, and 15 bases lay outside the gene matches. Germline assignment: CDR1 SGHRS and CDR2 YFSETQ. The DNA of the CDR3 is TGCGCCAGCGGATTACGGGCAGGGGGCGCGGGAGAGACCCAGTACTTC. Protein product: CASGLRAGGAGETQYF.

The V and J genes are TRBV6-6 and TRBJ1-4; 8 positions agree with TRBD1. The CDR3 has 15 residues. Trimming removed 6 bases from V and 5 bases from J; junction bases left unmatched: 8. Germline V CDR1 and CDR2: MNHNY, SVGAGI (reference sequence). The chain's CDR3 is CASSPTTGVNEKLFF. The DNA of the CDR3 is TGTGCCAGCAGCCCAACGACAGGGGTCAATGAAAAACTGTTTTTT.

This clone has a single count. The gene calls are TRBV10-1 and TRBJ2-7; D gene unclear. Trimming shortened V by 1 base and J by 2 bases, and 6 bases separated the two germline ends. From germline, CDR1 is WNHNN and CDR2 SYGVQD (reference sequence). This CDR3 comprises 13 residues. The CDR3 protein is CASSEFITYEQYF. The CDR3 DNA follows: TGCGCCAGCAGTGAGTTTATAACCTACGAGCAGTACTTC.

V usage is TRBV11-2 and J usage is TRBJ1-3, with D possibly being TRBD1 (5 bases). Per the germline V gene, CDR1 is SGHAT and CDR2 is FQNNGV. Deletions cut 5 bases from V and 4 bases from J, with 15 bases between. CDR3 size: 15 residues. The CDR3 is CASSLPGIGGNTIYF. CDR3 bases: TGTGCCAGCAGCCTTCCAGGGATCGGCGGAAACACCATATATTTT. Full variable domain (missing parts from reference TRBV11-2 and TRBJ1-3): EAGVAQSPRYKIIEKRQSVAFWCNPISGHATLYWYQQILGQGPKLLIQFQNNGVVDDSQLPKDRFSAERLKGVDSTLKIQPAKLEDSAVYLCASSLPGIGGNTIYFGEGSWLTVV.

The chain recombines TRBV5-1 with TRBJ2-7; D gene uncertain. V was trimmed by 5 bases and J by 0 bases, leaving 9 bases between them. This CDR3 is built from 13 residues. Germline assignment: CDR1 SGHRS and CDR2 YFSETQ. The CDR3 sequence is CASSPPGSYEQYF. DNA of the CDR3: TGCGCCAGCAGTCCCCCAGGCTCCTACGAGCAGTACTTC.